What follows are 17 T cell receptor beta chains derived from one specimen sequenced in a study of blood T cell repertoires in COVID-19. Method: immunoSEQ multiplex PCR; TCRdb's copy keeps in-frame clones and lacks some. This sample has 130,000 to 150,000 clones, with around nine tenths found just once. The sequencing input was peripheral blood. These TCRs come from a human donor in a cohort sampled during active COVID-19.

In this sample, this clone turned up once. V and J are TRBV11-2 and TRBJ2-5, with TRBD2 as a possible D gene (5 bases). Germline-derived CDR1 and CDR2 are SGHAT and FQNNGV. There are 14 residues in the CDR3. V gave up 1 base and J gave up 6 bases, with 12 bases separating them. CDR3 in DNA: TGTGCCAGCAGCTTAGCGGGATTCTGGCAGACCCAGTACTTC. Its protein product is CASSLAGFWQTQYF.

This clone was recorded once. The gene calls are TRBV7-2 and TRBJ2-3; perhaps TRBD2 as D (5 bases). The CDR3 length is 14 residues. Germline-derived CDR1 and CDR2 are SGHTA and FQGNSA. Trimming took off 9 bases at V and 1 base at J, with 14 bases between the two ends. CDR3 protein: CASEDGIGTDTQYF. CDR3 coding DNA: TGTGCCAGTGAGGACGGGATTGGCACAGATACGCAGTATTTT. Complete variable domain (other parts from reference TRBV7-2 and TRBJ2-3): GAGVSQSPSNKVTEKGKDVELRCDPISGHTALYWYRQSLGQGLEFLIYFQGNSAPDKSGLPSDRFSAERTGGSVSTLTIQRTQQEDSAVYLCASEDGIGTDTQYFGPGTRLTVL.

The genes are TRBV6-5 and TRBJ1-2; 9 bases line up with TRBD1. Trimming at V came to 7 bases and at J to 2 bases, leaving 8 bases not matched to a gene. This CDR3 has 15 residues. CDR1 and CDR2 from the germline V gene are MNHEY and SVGAGI. The CDR3 DNA reads as TGTGCCAGCAATCCGGGACAGGGACCGAACTATGGCTACACCTTC. Its protein product is CASNPGQGPNYGYTF.

The V and J genes are TRBV4-2 and TRBJ2-7, with D perhaps matching TRBD1 (5 bases). Germline CDR1 is LGHNA and CDR2 is YNFKEQ. The CDR3 spans 15 residues. The V and J ends lost 0 bases and 2 bases respectively, with 11 bases between them. The chain's CDR3 is CASSQESQGTYEQYF. CDR3 sequence (DNA): TGTGCCAGCAGCCAAGAAAGTCAGGGTACCTACGAGCAGTACTTC.

The gene calls are TRBV29-1 and TRBJ1-2, with 7 bases fitting TRBD1. J was trimmed by 8 bases and V by 6 bases; bases with no gene match: 12. The CDR3 is 13 amino acids. Germline V lookup: CDR1 SQVTM, CDR2 ANQGSEA. The DNA for the CDR3 is TGCAGCGTGGGTATGGACAGGAGGGAAGGCTACACCTTC. Translation: CSVGMDRREGYTF. The full variable domain, with the rest looked up from reference TRBV29-1 and TRBJ1-2, is SAVISQKPSRDICQRGTSLTIQCQVDSQVTMMFWYRQQPGQSLTLIATANQGSEATYESGFVIDKFPISRPNLTFSTLTVSNMSPEDSSIYLCSVGMDRREGYTFGSGTRLTVV.

The gene calls are TRBV11-2 and TRBJ2-7; 11 bases map to TRBD1. The germline gives CDR1 SGHAT, CDR2 FQNNGV. The CDR3 spans 16 residues. J lost 3 bases, V lost 2 bases, and 6 bases had no gene match. Here the CDR3 DNA reads TGTGCCAGCAGCTTAATGCGGGGGACAGGGGGCTACGAGCAGTACTTC. This encodes CASSLMRGTGGYEQYF.

CDR3 residues: CASSEGVRSPLHF. CDR3 nucleotide sequence: TGTGCCAGTAGCGAAGGGGTCCGTTCACCCCTCCACTTT. V usage is TRBV19 and J usage is TRBJ1-6; TRBD1 might be the D (5 bases). V was clipped by 6 bases and J by 9 bases, with 12 bases between them. Germline values: CDR1 LNHDA, CDR2 SQIVND (reference sequence). The CDR3 sequence is 13 residues long.

The genes are TRBV19 and TRBJ2-7, with 10 bases identical to TRBD1. Germline-derived CDR1 and CDR2 are LNHDA and SQIVND (reference sequence). This CDR3 has 14 residues. With V trimmed by 6 bases and J by 3 bases, 5 bases remained unmatched. CDR3 region: CASRRTGGFYEQYF. DNA of the CDR3: TGTGCCAGTAGGAGGACAGGGGGATTCTACGAGCAGTACTTC.

The rearrangement uses TRBV7-9 and TRBJ1-6; possible D gene TRBD1, 5 bases. The germline V gene encodes CDR1 SEHNR and CDR2 FQNEAQ (reference sequence). The ends were cut back, 5 bases at V and 9 bases at J, with 17 bases in the middle. The CDR3 length is 15 residues. For the CDR3, the DNA is TGTGCCAGCAGCCCCACCCAGGGTGGCAGTTCACCCCTCCACTTT. The encoded protein is CASSPTQGGSSPLHF.

Notes on this clone: The sample carries other DNA sequences with the same CDR3. The rearrangement links TRBV7-9 to TRBJ2-7; 7 bases are a match to TRBD1. This CDR3 contains 14 residues. V shed 4 bases and J 0 bases; nucleotides not matched to a gene: 3. Germline V gene data show CDR1 as SEHNR and CDR2 as FQNEAQ (reference sequence). CDR3 bases: TGTGCCAGCAGCTCAAACAGGGGCTCCTACGAGCAGTACTTC. This codes for CASSSNRGSYEQYF.

V gene TRBV10-3 combines with J gene TRBJ1-5; the match to TRBD1 covers 9 bases. The junction had 7 bases not matched to a gene; V was cut back by 4 bases and J by 6 bases. This CDR3 has 15 residues. Germline CDR1 ENHRY, CDR2 SYGVKD. The CDR3 sequence is CAISVSQGAGQPQHF. As DNA, the CDR3 is TGTGCCATCAGTGTATCACAGGGGGCAGGTCAGCCCCAGCATTTT.

The CDR3: CASSQVLTWSVRGTDTQYF. As DNA, the CDR3 is TGCGCCAGCAGCCAAGTCCTTACGTGGTCGGTCAGGGGGACAGATACGCAGTATTTT. The chain couples TRBV4-3 to TRBJ2-3, with TRBD1 identical over 7 bases. There are 19 residues in the CDR3. Germline CDR1 and CDR2: LGHNA and YSLEER. J lost 3 bases, V lost 1 base, and 16 bases had no gene match.

This clone is a singleton in its sample. The chain is built from TRBV4-1 and TRBJ2-7; TRBD2 agrees at 9 bases. The CDR3 contains 16 residues. Germline V gives CDR1 MGHRA, CDR2 YSYEKL. The V and J ends lost 0 bases and 3 bases, in that order; junction bases with no gene match: 6. CDR3 region: CASSQDFLAGRYEQYF. The CDR3 DNA follows: TGCGCCAGCAGCCAAGATTTTCTAGCGGGACGCTACGAGCAGTACTTC.

This chain uses TRBV3-1 (or the pseudogene TRBV3-2) with TRBJ1-6; unclear D gene. This CDR3 has 16 amino acids. V was cut by 0 bases and J by 9 bases, with 15 bases left in between. CDR1 is LGHDT, CDR2 YNNKEL, per germline (reference sequence). The CDR3 sequence: CASSQDVSGLASPLHF. The CDR3 DNA is TGTGCCAGCAGCCAAGACGTGTCAGGACTTGCTTCACCCCTCCACTTT.

This chain links TRBV6-2 or TRBV6-3 with TRBJ1-4; 7 bases align to TRBD1. The CDR3 runs to 15 residues. CDR1 is MNHEY, CDR2 SVGEGT, per germline. V lost 4 bases and J lost 3; bases outside the gene matches: 5. The CDR3 is CASSSRGLANEKLFF. In DNA, the CDR3 is TGTGCCAGCAGTTCAAGGGGGCTTGCTAATGAAAAACTGTTTTTT.

This chain connects TRBV4-2 to TRBJ1-4; 7 positions match TRBD1. This CDR3 contains 16 residues. Per the germline V gene, CDR1 is LGHNA and CDR2 is YNFKEQ. Losses at the gene ends were 0 bases for V and 5 bases for J; bases not matched to a gene: 6. The CDR3 nucleotides read TGTGCCAGCAGCCAAGAGGTGTACAGGGGAAATGAAAAACTGTTTTTT. The encoded protein is CASSQEVYRGNEKLFF.

The genes are TRBV10-2 and TRBJ2-7; 9 bases match TRBD2. Germline lookup yields CDR1 WSHSY and CDR2 SAAADI. This CDR3 has 16 residues. After removal of 5 bases from V and 0 bases from J, the junction contained 8 bases not matched to a gene. CDR3 residues: CASSYPKTSGSYEQYF. The CDR3 bases are TGCGCCAGCAGTTACCCTAAGACTAGCGGCTCCTACGAGCAGTACTTC.